Presented here are 23 T cell receptor beta chains from one specimen sequenced in a study of blood T cell repertoires in COVID-19. Profiling relied on immunoSEQ multiplex PCR, and the TCRdb table lists in-frame clones only, not all of them. The table records roughly 230,000 clones, about nine tenths of them present only once. Sequences were obtained from peripheral blood. The origin of the receptors is a man aged 25-45 years with COVID-19, enrolled during active disease.

V gene TRBV24-1 combines with J gene TRBJ2-3; weak D call: TRBD2 (6 bases). The CDR3 runs to 14 residues. V was shortened by 2 bases and J by 2 bases, with 7 bases between the two germline ends. Per germline, CDR1 KGHDR and CDR2 SFDVKD. CDR3 amino acids: CATSDWRATDTQYF. The CDR3 coding sequence is TGTGCCACCAGTGATTGGAGGGCCACAGATACGCAGTATTTT.

This chain connects TRBV24-1 to TRBJ1-1; the D is unclear. Germline V gene data show CDR1 as KGHDR and CDR2 as SFDVKD. The CDR3 runs to 15 residues. The V end was cut by 5 bases, the J end by 1 base, with 13 bases between. The CDR3 here is CATSAPSAENTEAFF. The CDR3 coding sequence is TGTGCCACCAGTGCCCCCTCGGCGGAGAACACTGAAGCTTTCTTT.

The V call is TRBV14, the J call TRBJ1-1, with D unclear. The germline V and J ends were trimmed by 6 bases and 7 bases, with 15 bases remaining between them. The CDR3 is 13 amino acids. Germline CDR1 is SGHDN and CDR2 is FVKESK. CDR3 bases: TGTGCCAGCAGTGAGCGGGGAGGGTTTGAAGCTTTCTTT. Translation: CASSERGGFEAFF.

V gene TRBV9 combines with J gene TRBJ2-7, with D possibly being TRBD1 (5 bases). The V gene lost 4 bases and the J gene lost 4 bases, with 15 bases spanning the gap. Germline-derived CDR1 and CDR2 are SGDLS and YYNGEE. The CDR3 covers 14 residues. CDR3 sequence: CASSSTGSGYEQYF. CDR3 coding DNA: TGTGCCAGCAGCTCCACAGGTTCCGGATACGAGCAGTACTTC.

This chain uses TRBV18 with TRBJ1-3; TRBD1 matches at 9 bases. CDR3 length equals 14 residues. Germline loops: CDR1 KGHSH, CDR2 LQKENI. Germline trimming cut 6 bases from V and 4 bases from J; bases unmatched to any gene: 4. This CDR3 reads CASSLQGAGNTIYF. CDR3 DNA: TGTGCCAGCTCCCTACAGGGGGCCGGAAACACCATATATTTT.

The chain links TRBV2 to TRBJ2-5; D is perhaps TRBD2 (6 bases). Per the germline V gene, CDR1 is SNHLY and CDR2 is FYNNEI. V was pared by 3 bases and J by 2 bases, with 7 bases between. This CDR3 has 13 residues. For the CDR3, the DNA is TGTGCCAGCAGTGAGGGGGGTCAAGAGACCCAGTACTTC. As protein: CASSEGGQETQYF.

This sequence joins TRBV2 and TRBJ2-2; D possibly corresponds to TRBD2 (5 bases). The V and J ends lost 3 bases and 0 bases respectively, with 8 bases between them. Germline lookup yields CDR1 SNHLY and CDR2 FYNNEI. This CDR3 is 15 amino acids long. The CDR3: CASSDKRTNTGELFF. The CDR3 bases are TGTGCCAGCAGTGACAAGCGGACGAACACCGGGGAGCTGTTTTTT.

The J gene is TRBJ1-2, the V gene TRBV3-1 (or the pseudogene TRBV3-2); 11 nucleotides match TRBD1. Germline CDR1 is LGHDT and CDR2 is YNNKEL (reference sequence). The length of the CDR3 is 15 residues. Germline trimming cut 2 bases from V and 7 bases from J; bases unmatched to any gene: 6. Written as DNA, the CDR3 is TGTGCCAGCAGCCAAAACGGACAGGGGGCGACTGGCTACACCTTC. Translating it yields CASSQNGQGATGYTF.

J is TRBJ2-2 and V is TRBV7-3; maybe TRBD1 (5 bases). CDR1 and CDR2 from the germline V gene are SGHTA and FQGTGA. The length of the CDR3 is 15 residues. V gave up 5 bases and J gave up 7 bases, with 17 bases separating them. This chain's CDR3 is CASSSIGVGHGELFF. CDR3 nucleotide sequence: TGTGCCAGCAGCAGCATAGGGGTTGGGCACGGGGAGCTGTTTTTT.

The genes are TRBV4-1 and TRBJ1-5, with D possibly being TRBD1 (6 bases). Between the trimmed V and J ends, which lost 6 bases and 7 bases, there was a span of 25 bases. From germline, CDR1 is MGHRA and CDR2 YSYEKL. CDR3 length: 17 residues. The CDR3 nucleotides read TGCGCCAGCAGTCTAGGGAGCGGGGGCTCCTTAGGGCAGCCCCAGCATTTT. Its protein is CASSLGSGGSLGQPQHF.

The chain joins TRBV6-5 to TRBJ1-2; D perhaps matches TRBD1 (6 bases). The V gene lost 4 bases and the J gene lost 8 bases, with 17 bases spanning the gap. CDR1 MNHEY and CDR2 SVGAGI come from the germline V gene. The length of the CDR3 is 14 residues. DNA for the CDR3: TGTGCCAGCAGTTCTACAGGGCTGGGTGGAGGCTACACCTTC. Protein product: CASSSTGLGGGYTF.

V and J are TRBV4-1 and TRBJ1-6; D is unresolved. The CDR3 contains 14 residues. Trimming took 0 bases from V and 14 from J, leaving 14 bases between them. Germline CDR1 MGHRA, CDR2 YSYEKL. CDR3 DNA: TGCGCCAGCAGCCAAGACAAGAGGGCCCCATCCCTCCACTTT. Translated, it gives CASSQDKRAPSLHF.

The table lists this clone with a count of one. V gene TRBV4-1 combines with J gene TRBJ1-1; 7 bases line up with TRBD1. This CDR3 has 16 amino acids. Germline values: CDR1 MGHRA, CDR2 YSYEKL. V shed 0 bases, J shed 4 bases, and the junction held 8 bases outside the gene matches. Here the CDR3 DNA reads TGCGCCAGCAGCCAAGATGGAGGGGGCTTGGGCACTGAAGCTTTCTTT. Translated, it gives CASSQDGGGLGTEAFF.

The chain joins TRBV28 to TRBJ2-3; D uncertain. The CDR3 runs to 12 residues. Germline CDR1 is MDHEN and CDR2 is SYDVKM. With 4 bases removed from V and 2 bases from J, the gap between germline ends came to 4 bases. The CDR3 loop is CASSSYTDTQYF. CDR3 DNA sequence: TGTGCCAGCAGTTCGTACACAGATACGCAGTATTTT.

This chain links TRBV6-5 with TRBJ2-7; 8 bases align to TRBD1. In germline, CDR1 is MNHEY, CDR2 SVGAGI. This CDR3 has 13 residues. The V segment lost 4 bases and the J segment 5 bases; nucleotides outside the gene matches: 4. The CDR3 DNA follows: TGTGCCAGCAGTTTTGCAGGGGGCAACGAGCAGTACTTC. Protein sequence: CASSFAGGNEQYF.

The chain recombines TRBV7-3 with TRBJ2-3; TRBD1 agrees at 12 bases. The CDR3 runs to 16 residues. V was clipped by 1 base and J by 5 bases; unmatched bases: 4. Germline V CDR1 and CDR2: SGHTA, FQGTGA. The CDR3 spells CASSLRGQGAIDTQYF. The DNA of the CDR3 is TGTGCCAGCAGCTTAAGGGGACAGGGGGCAATAGATACGCAGTATTTT.

V is TRBV5-1 and J is TRBJ2-3; 9 positions match TRBD2. The length of the CDR3 is 17 residues. V gave up 4 bases and J gave up 3 bases; unmatched junction bases: 12. Per the germline V gene, CDR1 is SGHRS and CDR2 is YFSETQ. CDR3 sequence (DNA): TGCGCCAGCAGCCTCCGTGAGCGGGGGGCCGATACAGATACGCAGTATTTT. It yields the protein CASSLRERGADTDTQYF.

V is TRBV5-4 and J is TRBJ1-5; D remains ambiguous. The CDR3 has 12 amino acids. Trimming took 2 bases from V and 5 from J, leaving 5 bases between them. Germline-derived CDR1 and CDR2 are SGHNT and YYREEE (reference sequence). This CDR3 reads CASSLPDQPQHF. In DNA, the CDR3 is TGTGCCAGCAGCTTACCGGATCAGCCCCAGCATTTT.

This clone was counted only a few times. The identical CDR3 is also encoded by other nucleotide sequences in the sample. This sequence joins TRBV19 and TRBJ2-2, with D perhaps matching TRBD1 (6 bases). V gave up 7 bases and J gave up 1 base, with 10 bases separating them. The CDR3 consists of 14 residues. The germline V gene encodes CDR1 LNHDA and CDR2 SQIVND (reference sequence). CDR3 sequence: CASTSTGNTGELFF. The CDR3 region has the DNA TGTGCCAGTACATCGACAGGGAACACCGGGGAGCTGTTTTTT.

The sample holds one count of this clone. This CDR3 reads CASSPRDRSYSNQPQHF. Here the CDR3 DNA reads TGTGCCAGTAGTCCCCGGGACAGGTCCTATAGCAATCAGCCCCAGCATTTT. The chain has TRBV19 and TRBJ1-5, with TRBD1 matching over 8 bases. Germline CDR1 and CDR2: LNHDA and SQIVND (reference sequence). V trimming: 5 bases; J trimming: 0 bases; junction bases outside the gene matches: 9. This CDR3 contains 17 residues.

The V and J genes are TRBV5-6 and TRBJ2-7; 8 nucleotides line up with TRBD1. The CDR3 is 14 residues long. Germline CDR1 reads SGHDT; CDR2 reads YYEEEE. Trimming took 4 bases from V and 0 from J; bases not matched to a gene: 3. Here the CDR3 reads CASSEQGDSYEQYF. DNA for the CDR3: TGTGCCAGCAGCGAACAGGGGGACTCCTACGAGCAGTACTTC. The whole variable domain, remainder taken from reference TRBV5-6 and TRBJ2-7, is DAGVTQSPTHLIKTRGQQVTLRCSPKSGHDTVSWYQQALGQGPQFIFQYYEEEERQRGNFPDRFSGHQFPNYSSELNVNALLLGDSALYLCASSEQGDSYEQYFGPGTRLTVT.

Details on this clone: Other nucleotide sequences in the sample specify the same CDR3. V is TRBV9 and J is TRBJ2-2, with a weak D call TRBD1 (5 bases). Trimming removed 0 bases at V and 4 bases at J, with 7 bases between. This CDR3 spans 14 amino acids. The germline CDR1 and CDR2 sequences are SGDLS and YYNGEE. DNA for the CDR3: TGTGCCAGCAGCGTAGGCCAGGGCACCGGGGAGCTGTTTTTT. Amino acids: CASSVGQGTGELFF. Full variable domain (rest looked up from reference TRBV9 and TRBJ2-2): DSGVTQTPKHLITATGQRVTLRCSPRSGDLSVYWYQQSLDQGLQFLIQYYNGEERAKGNILERFSAQQFPDLHSELNLSSLELGDSALYFCASSVGQGTGELFFGEGSRLTVL.

V usage is TRBV2 and J usage is TRBJ1-4, with TRBD1 matching 8 bases. V shed 2 bases and J 6 bases; nucleotides not matched to a gene: 14. The CDR3 sequence is 18 residues long. Per the germline V gene, CDR1 is SNHLY and CDR2 is FYNNEI. The CDR3 region is CASSERYWQGARDEKLFF. In DNA form, the CDR3 reads TGTGCCAGCAGTGAACGATATTGGCAGGGGGCTAGGGATGAAAAACTGTTTTTT.